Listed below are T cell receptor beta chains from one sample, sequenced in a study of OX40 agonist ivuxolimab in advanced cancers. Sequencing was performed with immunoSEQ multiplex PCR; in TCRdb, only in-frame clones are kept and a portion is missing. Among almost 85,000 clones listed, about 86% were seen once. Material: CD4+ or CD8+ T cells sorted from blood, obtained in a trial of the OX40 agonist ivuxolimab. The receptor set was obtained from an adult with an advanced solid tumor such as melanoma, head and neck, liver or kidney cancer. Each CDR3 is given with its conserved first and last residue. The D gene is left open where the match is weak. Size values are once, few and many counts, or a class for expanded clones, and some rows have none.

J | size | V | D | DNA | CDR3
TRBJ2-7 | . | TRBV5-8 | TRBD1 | TGTGCCAGCAGCTCGGACAGGGGAAGGTACGAGCAGTACTTC | CASSSDRGRYEQYF
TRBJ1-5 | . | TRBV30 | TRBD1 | TGTGCCTGGAGTGTACAGGGGTATCAGCCCCAGCATTTT | CAWSVQGYQPQHF
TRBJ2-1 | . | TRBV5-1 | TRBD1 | TGCGCCAGCAGCTTCTACTCGGGACAGGGTAATGAGCAGTTCTTC | CASSFYSGQGNEQFF
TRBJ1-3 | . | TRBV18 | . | TGTGCCAGCTCACCAAGATTATTCGGTGGAACTGGAAACACCATATATTTT | CASSPRLFGGTGNTIYF
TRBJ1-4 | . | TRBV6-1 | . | TGTGCCAGCAGTGTGCGGTCCGGGTGGGCAACTAATGAAAAACTGTTTTTT | CASSVRSGWATNEKLFF
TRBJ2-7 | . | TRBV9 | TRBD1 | TGTGCCAGCAGCGTGACAGGGGGGTTTCCTTACGAGCAGTACTTC | CASSVTGGFPYEQYF
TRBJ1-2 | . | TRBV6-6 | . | TGTGCCAGCAGTCCCCAGATTGGCTACACCTTC | CASSPQIGYTF
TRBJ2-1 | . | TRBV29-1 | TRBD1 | TGCAGCGCAGGACAGGGGTATGAGCAGTTCTTC | CSAGQGYEQFF
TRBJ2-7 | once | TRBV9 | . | TGTGCCAGCAGCCCGCAAAGGGTCGCCTACGAGCAGTACTTC | CASSPQRVAYEQYF
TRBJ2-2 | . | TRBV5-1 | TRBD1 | TGCGCCAGCAGCTTGGGACAGGGAACCGGGGAGCTGTTTTTT | CASSLGQGTGELFF
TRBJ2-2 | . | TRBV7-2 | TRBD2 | TGTGCCAGCAGCGCGGTCTCAGCGGGGGACACCGGGGAGCTGTTTTTT | CASSAVSAGDTGELFF
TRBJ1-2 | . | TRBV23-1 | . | TGCGCCAGCAGCGCCCAGATAAGCGTCGTTGCTAACTATGGCTACACCTTC | CASSAQISVVANYGYTF
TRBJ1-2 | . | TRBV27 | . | TGTGCCAGCAGTCCCATCTCAATCCCTCGCTACACCTTC | CASSPISIPRYTF
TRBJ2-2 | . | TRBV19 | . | TGTGCCAGTAGTAGAAAGGGGGTGGTCGGGGAGCTGTTTTTT | CASSRKGVVGELFF
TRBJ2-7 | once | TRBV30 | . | TGTGCCTGGAGTTACAGGGAATTGGGGGAGCAGTACTTC | CAWSYRELGEQYF
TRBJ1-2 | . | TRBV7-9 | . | TGTGCCAGCAGCTTAGCGCGGGAATCTGGCTACACCTTC | CASSLARESGYTF
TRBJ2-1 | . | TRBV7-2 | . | TGTGCCAGCAGCCAACCGGGGGTCTACAATGAGCAGTTCTTC | CASSQPGVYNEQFF